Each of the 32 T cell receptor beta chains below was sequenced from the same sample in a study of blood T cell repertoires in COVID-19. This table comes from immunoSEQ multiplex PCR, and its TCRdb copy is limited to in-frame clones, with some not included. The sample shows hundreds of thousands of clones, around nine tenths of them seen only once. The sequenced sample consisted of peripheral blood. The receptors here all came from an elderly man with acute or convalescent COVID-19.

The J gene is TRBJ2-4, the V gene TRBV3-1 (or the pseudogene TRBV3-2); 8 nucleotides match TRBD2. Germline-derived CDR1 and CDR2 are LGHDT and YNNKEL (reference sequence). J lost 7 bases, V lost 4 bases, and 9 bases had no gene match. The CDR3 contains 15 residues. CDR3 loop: CASSRLGGGPNIQYF. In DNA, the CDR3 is TGTGCCAGCAGCCGCCTCGGGGGGGGGCCCAACATTCAGTACTTC.

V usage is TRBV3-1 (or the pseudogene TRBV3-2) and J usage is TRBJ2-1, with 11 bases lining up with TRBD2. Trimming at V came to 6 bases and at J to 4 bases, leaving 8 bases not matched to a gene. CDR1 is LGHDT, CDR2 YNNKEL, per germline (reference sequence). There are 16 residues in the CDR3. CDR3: CASSRSGTSGYNEQFF. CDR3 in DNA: TGTGCCAGCAGTCGCTCCGGGACTAGCGGTTACAATGAGCAGTTCTTC.

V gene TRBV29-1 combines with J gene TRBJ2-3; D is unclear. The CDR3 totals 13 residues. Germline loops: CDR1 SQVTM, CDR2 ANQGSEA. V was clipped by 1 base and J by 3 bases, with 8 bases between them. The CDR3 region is CSVEVAGTDTQYF. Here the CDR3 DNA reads TGCAGCGTTGAAGTAGCCGGGACAGATACGCAGTATTTT.

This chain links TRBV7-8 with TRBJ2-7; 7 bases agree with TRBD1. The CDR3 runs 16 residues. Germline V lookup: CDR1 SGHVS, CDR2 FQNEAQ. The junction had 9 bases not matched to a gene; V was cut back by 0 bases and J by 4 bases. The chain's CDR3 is CASSLALTGFGYEQYF. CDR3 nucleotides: TGTGCCAGCAGCTTAGCCCTGACAGGGTTCGGGTACGAGCAGTACTTC.

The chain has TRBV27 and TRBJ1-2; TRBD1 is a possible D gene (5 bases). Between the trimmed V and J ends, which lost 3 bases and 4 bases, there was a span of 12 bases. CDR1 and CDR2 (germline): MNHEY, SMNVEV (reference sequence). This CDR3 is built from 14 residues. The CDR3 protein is CASSFSAGPYGYTF. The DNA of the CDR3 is TGTGCCAGCAGTTTTTCCGCGGGACCCTATGGCTACACCTTC.

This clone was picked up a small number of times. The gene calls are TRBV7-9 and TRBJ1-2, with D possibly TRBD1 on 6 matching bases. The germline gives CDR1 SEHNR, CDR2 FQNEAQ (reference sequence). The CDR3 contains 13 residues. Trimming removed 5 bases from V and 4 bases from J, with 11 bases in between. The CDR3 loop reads CASSVDSLYGYTF. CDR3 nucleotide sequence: TGTGCCAGCAGCGTGGACAGCCTCTATGGCTACACCTTC. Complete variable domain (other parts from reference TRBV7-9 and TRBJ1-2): DTGVSQNPRHKITKRGQNVTFRCDPISEHNRLYWYRQTLGQGPEFLTYFQNEAQLEKSRLLSDRFSAERPKGSFSTLEIQRTEQGDSAMYLCASSVDSLYGYTFGSGTRLTVV.

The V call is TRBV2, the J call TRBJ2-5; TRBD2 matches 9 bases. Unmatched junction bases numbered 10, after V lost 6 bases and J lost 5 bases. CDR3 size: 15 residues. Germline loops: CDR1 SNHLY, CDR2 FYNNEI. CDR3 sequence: CASSPGTSYRETQYF. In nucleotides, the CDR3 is TGTGCCAGCAGCCCCGGGACTAGCTACCGGGAGACCCAGTACTTC. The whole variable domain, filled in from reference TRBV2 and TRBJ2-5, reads EPEVTQTPSHQVTQMGQEVILRCVPISNHLYFYWYRQILGQKVEFLVSFYNNEISEKSEIFDDQFSVERPDGSNFTLKIRSTKLEDSAMYFCASSPGTSYRETQYFGPGTRLLVL.

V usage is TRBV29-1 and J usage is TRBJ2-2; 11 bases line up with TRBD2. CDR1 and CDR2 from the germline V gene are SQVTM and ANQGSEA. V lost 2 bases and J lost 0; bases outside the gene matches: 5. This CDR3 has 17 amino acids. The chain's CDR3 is CSVEHPSGGSNTGELFF. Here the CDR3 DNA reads TGCAGCGTTGAACACCCTAGCGGGGGGTCGAACACCGGGGAGCTGTTTTTT.

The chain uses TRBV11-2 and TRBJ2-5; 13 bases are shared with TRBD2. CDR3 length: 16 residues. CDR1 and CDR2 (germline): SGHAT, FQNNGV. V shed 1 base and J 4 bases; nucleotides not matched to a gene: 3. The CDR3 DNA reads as TGTGCCAGCAGCTTAGGCGGACTAGCGGGAGTAGAGACCCAGTACTTC. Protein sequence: CASSLGGLAGVETQYF.

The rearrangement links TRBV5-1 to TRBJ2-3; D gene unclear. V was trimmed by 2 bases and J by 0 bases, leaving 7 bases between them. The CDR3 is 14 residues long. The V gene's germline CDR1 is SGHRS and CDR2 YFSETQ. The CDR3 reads CASSFAFSTDTQYF. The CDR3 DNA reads TGCGCCAGCAGCTTTGCGTTCAGCACAGATACGCAGTATTTT.

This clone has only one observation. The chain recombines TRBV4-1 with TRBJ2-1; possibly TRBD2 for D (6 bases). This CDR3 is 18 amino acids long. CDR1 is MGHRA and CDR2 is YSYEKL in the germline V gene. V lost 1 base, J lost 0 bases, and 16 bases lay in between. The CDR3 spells CASSQGYPGLGSYNEQFF. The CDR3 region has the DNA TGCGCCAGCAGCCAAGGATATCCGGGACTCGGCTCCTACAATGAGCAGTTCTTC.

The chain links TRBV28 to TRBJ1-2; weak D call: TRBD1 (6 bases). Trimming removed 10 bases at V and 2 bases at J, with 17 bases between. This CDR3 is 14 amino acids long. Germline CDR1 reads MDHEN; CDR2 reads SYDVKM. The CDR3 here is CATQGPGGNYGYTF. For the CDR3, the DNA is TGTGCCACCCAGGGGCCGGGGGGAAACTATGGCTACACCTTC.

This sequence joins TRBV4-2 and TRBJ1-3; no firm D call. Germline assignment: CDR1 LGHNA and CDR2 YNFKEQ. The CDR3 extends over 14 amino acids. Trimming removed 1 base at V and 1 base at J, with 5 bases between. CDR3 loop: CASSQARSGNTIYF. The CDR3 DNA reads TGTGCCAGCAGCCAAGCCAGGTCTGGAAACACCATATATTTT.

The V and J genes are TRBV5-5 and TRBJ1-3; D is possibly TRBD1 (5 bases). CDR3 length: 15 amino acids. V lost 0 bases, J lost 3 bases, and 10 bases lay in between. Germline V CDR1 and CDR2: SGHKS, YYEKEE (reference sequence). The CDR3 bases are TGTGCCAGCAGCTTGGGACAGCCGGTTGGAAACACCATATATTTT. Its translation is CASSLGQPVGNTIYF.

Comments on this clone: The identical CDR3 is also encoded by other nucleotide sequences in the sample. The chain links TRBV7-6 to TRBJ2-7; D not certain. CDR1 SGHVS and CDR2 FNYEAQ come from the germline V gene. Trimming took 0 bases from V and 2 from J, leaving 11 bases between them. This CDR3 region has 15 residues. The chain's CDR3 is CASSLAAGWTYEQYF. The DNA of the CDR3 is TGTGCCAGCAGCTTAGCGGCCGGGTGGACCTACGAGCAGTACTTC.

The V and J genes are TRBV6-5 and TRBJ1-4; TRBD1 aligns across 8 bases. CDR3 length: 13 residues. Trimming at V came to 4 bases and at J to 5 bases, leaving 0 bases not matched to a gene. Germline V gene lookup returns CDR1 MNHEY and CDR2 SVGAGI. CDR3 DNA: TGTGCCAGCAGTTGGACAGGGAATGAAAAACTGTTTTTT. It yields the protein CASSWTGNEKLFF.

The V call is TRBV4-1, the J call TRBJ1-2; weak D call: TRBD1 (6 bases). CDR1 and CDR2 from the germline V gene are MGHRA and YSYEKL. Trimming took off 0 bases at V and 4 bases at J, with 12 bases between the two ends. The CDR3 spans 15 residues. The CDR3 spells CASSQERDILYGYTF. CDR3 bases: TGCGCCAGCAGCCAAGAAAGGGACATTCTCTATGGCTACACCTTC.

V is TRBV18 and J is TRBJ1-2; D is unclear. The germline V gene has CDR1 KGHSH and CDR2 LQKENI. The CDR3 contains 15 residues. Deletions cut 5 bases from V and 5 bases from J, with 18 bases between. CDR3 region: CASSSSGVNRYGYTF. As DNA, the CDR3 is TGTGCCAGCTCATCGTCCGGGGTTAATAGGTATGGCTACACCTTC.

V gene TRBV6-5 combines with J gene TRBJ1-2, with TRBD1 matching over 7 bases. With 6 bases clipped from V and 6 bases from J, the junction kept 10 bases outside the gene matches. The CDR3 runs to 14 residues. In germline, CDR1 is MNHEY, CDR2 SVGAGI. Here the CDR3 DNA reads TGTGCCAGCAGGCAAGGGGGCGCGATCCATGGCTACACCTTC. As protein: CASRQGGAIHGYTF.

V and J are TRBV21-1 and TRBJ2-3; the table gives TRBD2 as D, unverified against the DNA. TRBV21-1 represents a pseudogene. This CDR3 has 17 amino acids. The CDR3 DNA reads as TGTGCCAGCAGCAGAGGACTAGCGGGGCCTAGCACAGATACGCAGTATTTT. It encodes CASSRGLAGPSTDTQYF.

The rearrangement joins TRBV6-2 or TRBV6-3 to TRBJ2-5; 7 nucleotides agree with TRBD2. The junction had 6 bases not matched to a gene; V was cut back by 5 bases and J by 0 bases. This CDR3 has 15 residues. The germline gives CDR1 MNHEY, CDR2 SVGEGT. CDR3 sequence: CASSSLAAYQETQYF. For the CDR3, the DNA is TGTGCCAGCAGTAGTCTAGCGGCCTACCAAGAGACCCAGTACTTC.

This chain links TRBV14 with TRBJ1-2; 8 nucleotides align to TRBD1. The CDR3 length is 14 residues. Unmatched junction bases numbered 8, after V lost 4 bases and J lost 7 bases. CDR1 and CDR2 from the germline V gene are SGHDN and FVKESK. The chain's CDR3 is CASSLRTGITGYTF. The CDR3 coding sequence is TGTGCCAGCAGCCTTAGGACAGGGATCACTGGCTACACCTTC.

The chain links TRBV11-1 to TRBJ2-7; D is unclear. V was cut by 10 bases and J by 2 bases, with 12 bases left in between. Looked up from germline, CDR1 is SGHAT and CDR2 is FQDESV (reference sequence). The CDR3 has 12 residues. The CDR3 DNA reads TGTGCCACCATGCGGCTGCCCTACGAGCAGTACTTC. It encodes CATMRLPYEQYF.

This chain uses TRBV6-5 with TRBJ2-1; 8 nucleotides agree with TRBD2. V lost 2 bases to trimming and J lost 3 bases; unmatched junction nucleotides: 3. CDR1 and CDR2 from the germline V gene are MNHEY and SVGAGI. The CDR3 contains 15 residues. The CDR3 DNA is TGTGCCAGCAGTTACATACTAGCGGACTACAATGAGCAGTTCTTC. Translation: CASSYILADYNEQFF.

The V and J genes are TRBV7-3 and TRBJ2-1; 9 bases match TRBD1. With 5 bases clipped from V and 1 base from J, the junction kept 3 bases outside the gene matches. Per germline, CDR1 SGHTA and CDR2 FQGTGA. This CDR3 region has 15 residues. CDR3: CASSPGQGSYNEQFF. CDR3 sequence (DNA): TGTGCCAGCAGCCCGGGACAGGGTTCCTACAATGAGCAGTTCTTC.

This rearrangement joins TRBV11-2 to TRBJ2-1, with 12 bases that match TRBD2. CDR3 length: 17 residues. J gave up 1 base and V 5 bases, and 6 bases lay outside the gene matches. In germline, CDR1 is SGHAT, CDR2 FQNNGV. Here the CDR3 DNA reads TGTGCCAGCAGCGCCCGGGGACTAGCGGGTTCCTACAATGAGCAGTTCTTC. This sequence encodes CASSARGLAGSYNEQFF.

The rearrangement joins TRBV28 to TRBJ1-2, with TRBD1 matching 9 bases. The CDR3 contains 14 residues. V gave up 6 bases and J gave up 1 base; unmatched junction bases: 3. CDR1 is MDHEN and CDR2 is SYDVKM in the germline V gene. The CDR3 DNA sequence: TGTGCCAGCAGGGGGACAGGGTTTAACTATGGCTACACCTTC. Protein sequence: CASRGTGFNYGYTF.

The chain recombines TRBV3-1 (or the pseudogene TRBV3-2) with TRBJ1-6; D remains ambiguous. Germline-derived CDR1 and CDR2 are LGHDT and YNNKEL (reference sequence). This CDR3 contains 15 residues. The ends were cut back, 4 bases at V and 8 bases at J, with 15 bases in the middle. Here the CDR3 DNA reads TGTGCCAGCAGCCCGCAACGGCATGGAGATTCACCCCTCCACTTT. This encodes CASSPQRHGDSPLHF.

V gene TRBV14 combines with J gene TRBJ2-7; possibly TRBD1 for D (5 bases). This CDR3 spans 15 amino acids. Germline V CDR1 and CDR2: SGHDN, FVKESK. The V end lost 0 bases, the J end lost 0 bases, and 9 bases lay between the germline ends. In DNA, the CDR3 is TGTGCCAGCAGCCAAGATAGAAGGGGCTCCTACGAGCAGTACTTC. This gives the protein CASSQDRRGSYEQYF.

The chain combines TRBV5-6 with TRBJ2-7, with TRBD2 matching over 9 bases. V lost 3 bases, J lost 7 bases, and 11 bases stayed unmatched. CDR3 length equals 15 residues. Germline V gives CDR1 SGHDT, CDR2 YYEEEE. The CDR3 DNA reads TGTGCCAGCAGCTCGCCTAGCGGGACCGACCGAGAGCAGTACTTC. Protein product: CASSSPSGTDREQYF.

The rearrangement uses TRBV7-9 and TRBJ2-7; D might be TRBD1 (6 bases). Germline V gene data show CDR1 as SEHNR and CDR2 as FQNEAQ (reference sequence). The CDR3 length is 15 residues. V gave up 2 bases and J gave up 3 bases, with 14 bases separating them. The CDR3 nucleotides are TGTGCCAGCAGCTTAAGGGGGAGAACGAGCTACGAGCAGTACTTC. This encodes CASSLRGRTSYEQYF.

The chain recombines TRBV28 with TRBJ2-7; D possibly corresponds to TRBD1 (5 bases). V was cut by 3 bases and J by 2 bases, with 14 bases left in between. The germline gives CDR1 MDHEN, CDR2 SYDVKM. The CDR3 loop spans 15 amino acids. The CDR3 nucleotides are TGTGCCAGCAGTTTCACCCCAACAGGTCCCTACGAGCAGTACTTC. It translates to CASSFTPTGPYEQYF.